These 27 T cell receptor beta chains were all obtained from the same sample, sequenced in a study of identical twins. TCRdb passed the 5' RACE reads through MiXCR, listing each CDR3 protein once. Here the sample spans some 1,700,000 distinct CDR3 sequences, 25% to 35% being singletons. The sequenced material came from cord blood. Receptors originate from a newborn girl in good health.

This clonotype was observed at least ten times. This chain uses TRBV2 with TRBJ2-7, with 9 bases matching TRBD2. With 4 bases clipped from V and 4 bases from J, the junction kept 8 bases outside the gene matches. CDR1 is SNHLY and CDR2 is FYNNEI in the germline V gene. This CDR3 is 15 amino acids long. CDR3: CASSVSSGNIYEQYF. CDR3 in DNA: TGTGCCAGCAGTGTCTCTAGCGGGAATATTTACGAGCAGTACTTC.

This rearrangement joins TRBV12-3 or TRBV12-4 to TRBJ2-1; D gene unclear. CDR3 length equals 15 residues. The V gene lost 7 bases and the J gene lost 0 bases, with 13 bases spanning the gap. The CDR3 is CASTSARSSYNEQFF. The CDR3 bases are TGTGCCAGCACCAGCGCAAGGAGCTCCTACAATGAGCAGTTCTTC.

This chain connects TRBV20-1 to TRBJ2-2, with D possibly matching TRBD1 (6 bases). The CDR3 has 14 amino acids. Per the germline V gene, CDR1 is DFQATT and CDR2 is SNEGSKA (reference sequence). V dropped 4 bases and J dropped 1 base, with 10 bases sitting between them. This chain's CDR3 is CSATPGQNTGELFF. The CDR3 nucleotides are TGCAGTGCTACTCCGGGACAGAACACCGGGGAGCTGTTTTTT.

This clonotype was found many times. The chain uses TRBV12-3 or TRBV12-4 and TRBJ2-3, with a tentative D call TRBD2 (6 bases). Trimming removed 6 bases from V and 2 bases from J, with 15 bases in between. The CDR3 runs to 15 residues. CDR3 sequence: CASSTPGGPTDTQYF. The DNA of the CDR3 is TGTGCCAGCAGCACACCCGGAGGGCCCACAGATACGCAGTATTTT.

V gene TRBV3-1 combines with J gene TRBJ2-1; 7 bases are a match to TRBD1. Germline trimming cut 4 bases from V and 5 bases from J; bases unmatched to any gene: 11. This CDR3 comprises 16 residues. The V gene's germline CDR1 is LGHDT and CDR2 YNNKEL (reference sequence). This chain's CDR3 is CASSRKRYGTDNEQFF. For the CDR3, the DNA is TGTGCCAGCAGCCGAAAAAGGTACGGGACAGACAATGAGCAGTTCTTC.

This clonotype was found many times. The rearrangement links TRBV10-3 to TRBJ2-7, with D possibly being TRBD2 (6 bases). Germline V gene data show CDR1 as ENHRY and CDR2 as SYGVKD. The germline V and J ends were trimmed by 8 bases and 0 bases, with 8 bases remaining between them. This CDR3 is 12 amino acids long. The DNA for the CDR3 is TGTGCCATCGGGGGACTCTCCTACGAGCAGTACTTC. It encodes CAIGGLSYEQYF.

This clonotype appeared a few times. The J gene is TRBJ2-5, the V gene TRBV5-1, with D maybe TRBD2 (6 bases). This CDR3 comprises 15 residues. Germline CDR1 and CDR2: SGHRS and YFSETQ. Trimming removed 5 bases from V and 5 bases from J, with 19 bases in between. CDR3 DNA: TGCGCCAGCAGGTACTCTAGCGTCTTACCGGAGACCCAGTACTTC. Its protein is CASRYSSVLPETQYF.

Notes on this clonotype: Relative to the germline gene, one junction end is altered; a read error may explain this. The rearrangement uses TRBV6-5 and TRBJ1-6; 9 nucleotides agree with TRBD1. CDR1 is MNHEY and CDR2 is SVGAGI in the germline V gene. The CDR3 is made up of 15 amino acids. Written as DNA, the CDR3 is TGTGCCAGCAGTTACGGGGGACAGGGTAATTCACCCCCCCACTTT. It encodes CASSYGGQGNSPPHF.

The V and J genes are TRBV20-1 and TRBJ2-1; D may correspond to TRBD1 or TRBD2 (5 bases each). This CDR3 comprises 12 residues. The V end was cut by 4 bases, the J end by 15 bases, with 19 bases between. Looked up from germline, CDR1 is DFQATT and CDR2 is SNEGSKA (reference sequence). The CDR3 DNA sequence: TGCAGTGCTATCCAGCCGGGGCCTTTGCCGTTCTTC. This sequence encodes CSAIQPGPLPFF.

V is TRBV7-9 and J is TRBJ2-2; D call uncertain. CDR3 length: 15 residues. The V gene lost 3 bases and the J gene lost 1 base, with 9 bases spanning the gap. The germline V gene has CDR1 SEHNR and CDR2 FQNEAQ (reference sequence). The CDR3: CASSFRKQNTGELFF. As DNA, the CDR3 is TGTGCCAGCAGCTTTCGGAAACAGAACACCGGGGAGCTGTTTTTT.

Notes on this clonotype: Possible read error: a much larger clone is one base away. The chain uses TRBV20-1 and TRBJ1-1; 7 nucleotides agree with TRBD1. CDR1 and CDR2 from the germline V gene are DFQATT and SNEGSKA (reference sequence). This CDR3 is 13 amino acids long. The ends lost 3 bases at V and 1 base at J; junction bases unmatched: 2. This chain's CDR3 is CSARHRGNTEAFF. CDR3 in DNA: TGCAGTGCTAGGCACAGGGGGAACACTGAAGCTTTCTTT.

This clonotype was detected a few times. The gene calls are TRBV27 and TRBJ1-2; 8 bases are a match to TRBD1. The V gene end was trimmed by 4 bases and the J gene end by 2 bases; junction bases not matched to a gene: 6. This CDR3 has 15 residues. Germline V gives CDR1 MNHEY, CDR2 SMNVEV (reference sequence). The CDR3 DNA follows: TGTGCCAGCAGTTCCCAGGGGGCGACGAACTATGGCTACACCTTC. Residues: CASSSQGATNYGYTF.

This sequence joins TRBV20-1 and TRBJ2-7; no definite D call. This CDR3 has 14 amino acids. Trimming cost V 0 bases and J 2 bases, with 11 bases left between them. The V gene's germline CDR1 is DFQATT and CDR2 SNEGSKA (reference sequence). The CDR3: CSARDRIRAYEQYF. The CDR3 coding sequence is TGCAGTGCTAGAGATCGTATCCGGGCCTACGAGCAGTACTTC.

As concerns this clonotype: A clone one base away is much larger, so this may be a read error. The gene calls are TRBV10-3 and TRBJ2-7; D gene ambiguous. Gene TRBJ2-5 matches the end of the DNA better, so the J call may be wrong. Germline CDR1 ENHRY, CDR2 SYGVKD. The CDR3 is 14 residues long. CDR3 sequence: CAIRESLLWETQYF. DNA for the CDR3: TGTGCCATCAGGGAGTCCCTTCTCTGGGAGACCCAGTACTTC.

The J gene is TRBJ2-1, the V gene TRBV12-3 or TRBV12-4; the D is unclear. The V end was cut by 3 bases, the J end by 5 bases, with 14 bases between. The CDR3 totals 15 residues. As DNA, the CDR3 is TGTGCCAGCAGTTTGGCTGGGCCCCCCCACAATGAGCAGTTCTTC. Its protein product is CASSLAGPPHNEQFF.

The chain employs TRBV4-2 and TRBJ2-5; no clear D. V lost 1 base, J lost 1 base, and 10 bases lay in between. The CDR3 loop spans 15 amino acids. CDR1 and CDR2 (germline): LGHNA, YNFKEQ. CDR3 in DNA: TGTGCCAGCAGCCAAGTGGCGCCCGCCCAAGAGACCCAGTACTTC. Amino acids: CASSQVAPAQETQYF.

A few counts support this clonotype. The CDR3 loop reads CASSYSRLAGEETQYF. Here the CDR3 DNA reads TGTGCCAGCAGTTACTCGAGGCTAGCGGGAGAAGAGACCCAGTACTTC. V is TRBV6-5 and J is TRBJ2-5; 10 positions match TRBD2. The CDR3 is 16 residues long. Looked up from germline, CDR1 is MNHEY and CDR2 is SVGAGI. V trimming: 0 bases; J trimming: 3 bases; junction bases outside the gene matches: 4.

In this sample, this clonotype turned up a few times. The chain joins TRBV28 to TRBJ2-1, with D unresolved. Trimming took 1 base from V and 2 from J, leaving 3 bases between them. CDR1 is MDHEN, CDR2 SYDVKM, per germline. This CDR3 region has 13 residues. CDR3 in DNA: TGTGCCAGCAGTTTATACACCTACAATGAGCAGTTCTTC. Translation gives CASSLYTYNEQFF.

The chain links TRBV10-2 to TRBJ1-5, with TRBD1 as a possible D gene (5 bases). Germline loops: CDR1 WSHSY, CDR2 SAAADI. The length of the CDR3 is 16 residues. V lost 3 bases, J lost 2 bases, and 14 bases lay in between. CDR3 sequence reads: CASSDGRQGGNQPQHF. In nucleotides, the CDR3 is TGCGCCAGCAGTGACGGTAGGCAGGGTGGCAATCAGCCCCAGCATTTT.

The chain joins TRBV20-1 to TRBJ2-1; 10 bases match TRBD2. V lost 2 bases to trimming and J lost 6 bases; unmatched junction nucleotides: 7. CDR3 length equals 15 residues. Germline-derived CDR1 and CDR2 are DFQATT and SNEGSKA (reference sequence). In DNA form, the CDR3 reads TGCAGTGCTAGAAGGGCTAGCGGGGGAGTCAATGAGCAGTTCTTC. It encodes CSARRASGGVNEQFF.

V gene TRBV2 combines with J gene TRBJ2-1, with TRBD2 matching 9 bases. Unmatched junction bases numbered 6, after V lost 3 bases and J lost 3 bases. This CDR3 contains 16 residues. The germline CDR1 and CDR2 sequences are SNHLY and FYNNEI. The CDR3 coding sequence is TGTGCCAGCAGTGATCCCCTAGCGGGGAACTACAATGAGCAGTTCTTC. This encodes CASSDPLAGNYNEQFF.

This chain joins TRBV6-1 and TRBJ2-7, with TRBD2 matching 13 bases. J gave up 6 bases and V 7 bases, and 6 bases lay outside the gene matches. The CDR3 has 14 amino acids. Germline values: CDR1 MNHNS, CDR2 SASEGT. CDR3 bases: TGTGCCAGCAAGGGACTAGCGGGACTACGCGAGCAGTACTTC. This codes for CASKGLAGLREQYF.

The gene calls are TRBV20-1 and TRBJ2-1; 12 nucleotides align to TRBD2. The J call may be mistaken, given a closer DNA end match to TRBJ2-7. Germline-derived CDR1 and CDR2 are DFQATT and SNEGSKA (reference sequence). The CDR3 sequence is 14 residues long. As DNA, the CDR3 is TGCAGTGCTTGGACTAGCGGGGACCACAATGAGCAGTACTTC. It yields the protein CSAWTSGDHNEQYF.

This clonotype came up once. The J gene is TRBJ2-7, the V gene TRBV12-3 or TRBV12-4, with D perhaps TRBD1 (6 bases). The end of the DNA aligns better with TRBJ2-5, so the J call may be wrong. The CDR3 sequence is 16 residues long. CDR3 nucleotide sequence: TGTGCCAGCAGGGGAACCAGCAGGGGCGTAAAAGAGACCCAGTACTTC. Translation gives CASRGTSRGVKETQYF.

Only a few counts were recorded for this clonotype. The gene calls are TRBV7-2 and TRBJ1-2; 9 bases align to TRBD1. Germline V CDR1 and CDR2: SGHTA, FQGNSA. V gave up 4 bases and J gave up 5 bases; unmatched junction bases: 11. The CDR3 extends over 16 amino acids. The CDR3 loop reads CASSSKRTGAGYGYTF. In DNA, the CDR3 is TGTGCCAGCAGCTCTAAGAGGACAGGGGCCGGGTATGGCTACACCTTC.

V is TRBV3-1 and J is TRBJ2-7, with 8 bases identical to TRBD2. This CDR3 is built from 14 residues. The J segment lost 6 bases and the V segment lost 4 bases, leaving 8 bases of the junction unmatched. Germline assignment: CDR1 LGHDT and CDR2 YNNKEL (reference sequence). This chain's CDR3 is CASSLGLGASEQYF. DNA for the CDR3: TGTGCCAGCAGCCTGGGACTAGGGGCCTCCGAGCAGTACTTC.

The table lists this clonotype with a few counts. The chain uses TRBV29-1 and TRBJ2-7, with D uncertain. Germline CDR1 SQVTM, CDR2 ANQGSEA. The CDR3 is 13 residues long. V was trimmed by 3 bases and J by 5 bases, leaving 14 bases between them. The CDR3 coding sequence is TGCAGCGTTGACCCTCCAGGTAGAAACGAGCAGTACTTC. As protein: CSVDPPGRNEQYF.